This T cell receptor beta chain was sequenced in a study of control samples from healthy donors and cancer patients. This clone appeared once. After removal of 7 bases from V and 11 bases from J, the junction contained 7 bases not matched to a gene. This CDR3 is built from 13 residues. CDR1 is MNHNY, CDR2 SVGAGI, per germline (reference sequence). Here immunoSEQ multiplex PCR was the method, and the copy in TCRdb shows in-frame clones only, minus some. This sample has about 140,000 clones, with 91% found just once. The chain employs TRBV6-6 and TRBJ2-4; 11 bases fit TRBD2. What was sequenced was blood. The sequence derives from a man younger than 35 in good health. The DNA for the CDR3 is TGTGCCAGCACCATAGCGGGGGGGCGGGTTCAGTACTTC. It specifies CASTIAGGRVQYF.